This T cell receptor (beta chain) emerged from a study of PD-1 blockade in classical Hodgkin lymphoma. TCRdb's copy holds only in-frame clones and misses some; the assay was immunoSEQ multiplex PCR. The sample has 20,000 to 25,000 clones; 74% are singletons. The CDR3 has 14 amino acids. Germline-derived CDR1 and CDR2 are MDHEN and SYDVKM. V lost 7 bases and J lost 2, with 11 bases in between. Every patient had relapsed following autologous stem cell transplantation, and cohorts differed in brentuximab vedotin exposure. This chain uses TRBV28 with TRBJ2-2, with D perhaps TRBD2 (5 bases). This sample comprised peripheral blood mononuclear cells (PBMCs), obtained at baseline. This sequence was found in a human donor with classical Hodgkin lymphoma. DNA for the CDR3: TGTGCCAGCATTCCTGGAGGCAACACCGGGGAGCTGTTTTTT. It is translated as CASIPGGNTGELFF.